The next 20 T cell receptor beta chains were all read from a single sample in a study of cytomegalovirus exposure and HLA in healthy donors (dated by TCRdb to the late 2010s). Receptor libraries were prepared by the immunoSEQ multiplex PCR assay. For the multiplex PCR, a mixture combining 60 forward primers for TCR Vbeta segments and 13 reverse primers for TCR Jbeta segments was used. TCRdb provides this immuneACCESS table in a form limited to in-frame rearrangements. Some clones are lacking; in checked studies, under half of them reflect an unresolved V gene, and why the rest are absent is not known. This sample's table has entries for 75,000 to 85,000 clones. The top ten clonotypes cover around 0.6% of the sample. Sequencing used PBMCs. Receptor source: a man over 45 in good health and CMV-seronegative.

V is TRBV5-4 and J is TRBJ2-3; 12 positions match TRBD1. CDR3 length: 18 residues. From germline, CDR1 is SGHNT and CDR2 YYREEE (reference sequence). J gave up 4 bases and V 0 bases, and 9 bases lay outside the gene matches. The CDR3 DNA sequence: TGTGCCAGCAGCTTGGCCCCGGGACAGGGGGCTGGAGCAGATACGCAGTATTTT. This encodes CASSLAPGQGAGADTQYF.

This sequence joins TRBV14 and TRBJ2-7, with D tentatively TRBD1 (5 bases). Germline lookup yields CDR1 SGHDN and CDR2 FVKESK. The CDR3 length is 16 residues. V was clipped by 1 base and J by 3 bases, with 16 bases between them. The CDR3 nucleotides read TGTGCCAGCAGCCAAGGGAGACAGAAAATGGTCTACGAGCAGTACTTC. Its translation: CASSQGRQKMVYEQYF.

The V gene is TRBV6-1, the J gene TRBJ2-1; 8 nucleotides match TRBD2. Trimming removed 6 bases from V and 4 bases from J; junction bases left unmatched: 8. The CDR3 loop spans 15 amino acids. Germline lookup yields CDR1 MNHNS and CDR2 SASEGT. CDR3 sequence reads: CASSPFGGEYNEQFF. The CDR3, as DNA: TGTGCCAGCAGCCCCTTCGGGGGGGAATACAATGAGCAGTTCTTC.

The rearrangement links TRBV19 to TRBJ1-1; D gene ambiguous. The CDR3 is made up of 12 amino acids. Germline values: CDR1 LNHDA, CDR2 SQIVND (reference sequence). Trimming shortened V by 4 bases and J by 1 base, and 4 bases separated the two germline ends. The DNA of the CDR3 is TGTGCCAGTAGTACCAGGAACACTGAAGCTTTCTTT. This sequence encodes CASSTRNTEAFF.

The chain is built from TRBV28 and TRBJ1-2; maybe TRBD1 (6 bases). This CDR3 has 11 amino acids. Germline V gives CDR1 MDHEN, CDR2 SYDVKM. V lost 9 bases, J lost 6 bases, and 11 bases lay in between. Here the CDR3 reads CASTGYDGYTF. The CDR3 nucleotides are TGTGCCAGTACAGGGTATGATGGCTACACCTTC.

V and J are TRBV5-4 and TRBJ1-3; no definite D call. The CDR3 covers 13 residues. Between the trimmed V and J ends, which lost 0 bases and 7 bases, there was a span of 8 bases. Per the germline V gene, CDR1 is SGHNT and CDR2 is YYREEE (reference sequence). DNA of the CDR3: TGTGCCAGCAGCTTGGACAGCGGGAACACCATATATTTT. This encodes CASSLDSGNTIYF.

The CDR3 nucleotides read TGTGCCAGCAGTGATGGACAGTACAGCAATCAGCCCCAGCATTTT. This gives the protein CASSDGQYSNQPQHF. The chain recombines TRBV6-6 with TRBJ1-5; possibly TRBD1 for D (6 bases). The CDR3 runs to 15 residues. Germline V CDR1 and CDR2: MNHNY, SVGAGI (reference sequence). V shed 5 bases and J shed 1 base, with 12 bases lying between them.

This chain links TRBV19 with TRBJ1-5, with TRBD1 matching 10 bases. Germline V gene sequence: CDR1 LNHDA, CDR2 SQIVND (reference sequence). Trimming removed 7 bases from V and 5 bases from J; junction bases left unmatched: 5. The length of the CDR3 is 14 residues. The CDR3 here is CASTTDRGDQPQHF. CDR3 sequence (DNA): TGTGCCAGTACCACGGACAGGGGGGATCAGCCCCAGCATTTT.

V usage is TRBV6-6 and J usage is TRBJ1-1; possibly TRBD1 for D (6 bases). The CDR3 is 14 amino acids. V was cut by 5 bases and J by 0 bases, with 10 bases left in between. Germline-derived CDR1 and CDR2 are MNHNY and SVGAGI (reference sequence). In DNA, the CDR3 is TGTGCCAGCAGTCGAACAGGGTTGAACACTGAAGCTTTCTTT. Amino acids: CASSRTGLNTEAFF.

The chain uses TRBV2 and TRBJ2-1, with D maybe TRBD2 (5 bases). This CDR3 comprises 12 residues. Trimming took 6 bases from V and 6 from J, leaving 9 bases between them. The germline CDR1 and CDR2 sequences are SNHLY and FYNNEI. The CDR3 reads CASRLLANEQFF. The CDR3 DNA reads as TGTGCCAGCAGACTCCTAGCCAATGAGCAGTTCTTC.

The chain couples TRBV27 to TRBJ2-7, with 9 bases identical to TRBD2. The CDR3 totals 18 residues. Germline loops: CDR1 MNHEY, CDR2 SMNVEV (reference sequence). V shed 5 bases, J shed 2 bases, and the junction held 16 bases outside the gene matches. CDR3 nucleotides: TGTGCCAGCAGTCCCCGCCCCCCGAGGCTAGCGGGGACCTACGAGCAGTACTTC. As protein: CASSPRPPRLAGTYEQYF.

The genes are TRBV18 and TRBJ1-3; D perhaps matches TRBD1 (6 bases). This CDR3 contains 16 residues. V gave up 3 bases and J gave up 2 bases, with 14 bases separating them. Looked up from germline, CDR1 is KGHSH and CDR2 is LQKENI. Here the CDR3 DNA reads TGTGCCAGCTCACCTACGACAGGTTCTACTGGAAACACCATATATTTT. Translation gives CASSPTTGSTGNTIYF.

The chain has TRBV10-3 and TRBJ1-4, with D maybe TRBD1 (6 bases). Germline values: CDR1 ENHRY, CDR2 SYGVKD. V was pared by 4 bases and J by 0 bases, with 15 bases between. The CDR3 extends over 17 amino acids. CDR3 coding DNA: TGTGCCATCAGTGGAGTATTCTCAGGGGCAACTAATGAAAAACTGTTTTTT. Translated, it gives CAISGVFSGATNEKLFF.

The J gene is TRBJ2-3, the V gene TRBV5-1; 8 bases line up with TRBD2. V gave up 1 base and J gave up 1 base; unmatched junction bases: 2. The CDR3 is 15 amino acids. Germline V gives CDR1 SGHRS, CDR2 YFSETQ. CDR3 nucleotide sequence: TGCGCCAGCAGCTTGTGGCGGGGGGGCACAGATACGCAGTATTTT. It encodes CASSLWRGGTDTQYF.

The chain has TRBV6-1 and TRBJ2-5; 10 bases are a match to TRBD2. Germline V gives CDR1 MNHNS, CDR2 SASEGT. The CDR3 loop spans 15 amino acids. With 5 bases clipped from V and 2 bases from J, the junction kept 5 bases outside the gene matches. DNA of the CDR3: TGTGCCAGCAGTTTTTCGACTAGCGGGCAAGAGACCCAGTACTTC. Its translation: CASSFSTSGQETQYF.

V is TRBV13 and J is TRBJ1-1; D gene uncertain. The CDR3 is 12 residues long. V gave up 7 bases and J gave up 5 bases, with 11 bases separating them. CDR1 and CDR2 from the germline V gene are PRHDT and FYEKMQ (reference sequence). The CDR3 nucleotides read TGTGCCAGCACCCCCGGAGGGACTGAAGCTTTCTTT. This codes for CASTPGGTEAFF.

The chain couples TRBV7-3 to TRBJ1-1, with D unresolved. V was trimmed by 1 base and J by 7 bases, leaving 13 bases between them. The V gene's germline CDR1 is SGHTA and CDR2 FQGTGA. The CDR3 extends over 14 amino acids. CDR3 bases: TGTGCCAGCAGCTTAAACGGTGTCGGGAGTGAAGCTTTCTTT. It encodes CASSLNGVGSEAFF.

V usage is TRBV6-1 and J usage is TRBJ1-1, with 7 bases that match TRBD1. The CDR3 spans 12 residues. V dropped 8 bases and J dropped 3; count of bases not matched to a gene: 3. Germline V gives CDR1 MNHNS, CDR2 SASEGT. CDR3 DNA: TGTGCCAGCGGACAGGTTTACACTGAAGCTTTCTTT. It yields the protein CASGQVYTEAFF.

The rearrangement links TRBV4-2 to TRBJ2-4, with 11 bases lining up with TRBD1. Trimming removed 6 bases from V and 6 bases from J; junction bases left unmatched: 7. Germline lookup yields CDR1 LGHNA and CDR2 YNFKEQ. The CDR3 totals 15 residues. This chain's CDR3 is CASSGQGALVNIQYF. CDR3 coding DNA: TGTGCCAGCAGTGGACAGGGGGCCCTGGTAAACATTCAGTACTTC.

The CDR3 DNA is TGTGCCAGCAGCTTAGGGCCAGCGGGGGTGGGGAGGGAGCAGTACTTC. Its translation is CASSLGPAGVGREQYF. The rearrangement links TRBV7-6 to TRBJ2-7, with TRBD2 matching 8 bases. The V gene end was trimmed by 1 base and the J gene end by 7 bases; junction bases not matched to a gene: 12. CDR3 length equals 16 residues. Germline V gene sequence: CDR1 SGHVS, CDR2 FNYEAQ.